This entry lists 10 T cell receptor beta chains sequenced from one sample in a study of vaccination effects on CD4 cells after COVID-19. Before any sequencing was done, the ViraFEST assay used viral peptide pools to expand antigen-specific CD4+ T cells. Following 10 days of culture, CD4+ T cells were isolated. Previously uninfected by SARS-CoV-2, the vaccine recipients also showed negative nucleocapsid antibodies. TCRdb's table, derived via immunoSEQ multiplex PCR, lists solely in-frame clones and lacks some. This sample yields 30,000 to 35,000 clones, of which 60% to 75% are seen a single time; 25% to 35% belongs to the top ten. Antigens for these TCRs are unknown. The specimen was CD4+ T cells from PBMCs cultured with HCoV-OC43 spike peptides, collected before COVID-19 vaccination. Noted subset: HCoV-OC43 spike overlapping peptide pool stimulation. The receptors were gathered from a human donor who received a COVID-19 vaccine.

The V and J genes are TRBV4-2 and TRBJ2-1, with 9 bases that match TRBD1. Trimming at V came to 2 bases and at J to 1 base, leaving 9 bases not matched to a gene. The CDR3 spans 18 residues. Germline V gives CDR1 LGHNA, CDR2 YNFKEQ. The CDR3, as DNA: TGTGCCAGCAGCCAATCTCCGTCGGGACAGGGTTCCTACAATGAGCAGTTCTTC. Its protein is CASSQSPSGQGSYNEQFF.

The chain recombines TRBV5-5 with TRBJ1-1; D uncertain. CDR3 size: 13 residues. Deletions cut 2 bases from V and 4 bases from J, with 9 bases between. Germline-derived CDR1 and CDR2 are SGHKS and YYEKEE (reference sequence). The CDR3 DNA reads TGTGCCAGCAGCTTTTATGGTACCACTGAAGCTTTCTTT. Its translation is CASSFYGTTEAFF.

The V gene is TRBV2, the J gene TRBJ2-4, with 7 bases matching TRBD1. The J segment lost 2 bases and the V segment lost 2 bases, leaving 15 bases of the junction unmatched. This CDR3 is built from 19 residues. Per the germline V gene, CDR1 is SNHLY and CDR2 is FYNNEI. CDR3 bases: TGTGCCAGCAGTGAAAATTACGTAGGGGGCCTCATCTCCAAAAACATTCAGTACTTC. The encoded protein is CASSENYVGGLISKNIQYF.

The sample holds one count of this clone. The rearrangement links TRBV2 to TRBJ2-6; D is perhaps TRBD1 (5 bases). The CDR3 is made up of 15 amino acids. Trimming shortened V by 4 bases and J by 0 bases, and 7 bases separated the two germline ends. Germline V gene data show CDR1 as SNHLY and CDR2 as FYNNEI. This chain's CDR3 is CASSAGLSGANVLTF. Here the CDR3 DNA reads TGTGCCAGCAGTGCAGGGCTCTCTGGGGCCAACGTCCTGACTTTC.

J is TRBJ2-7 and V is TRBV5-4; D gene unclear. V was pared by 0 bases and J by 3 bases, with 4 bases between. Germline CDR1 reads SGHNT; CDR2 reads YYREEE (reference sequence). This CDR3 contains 12 residues. The CDR3 spells CASSLDFYEQYF. DNA of the CDR3: TGTGCCAGCAGCTTGGACTTCTACGAGCAGTACTTC.

This clone was picked up a small number of times. The chain carries TRBV28 and TRBJ1-3; tentative D call: TRBD1 (6 bases). The germline V and J ends were trimmed by 2 bases and 0 bases, with 8 bases remaining between them. The CDR3 runs to 15 residues. The V gene's germline CDR1 is MDHEN and CDR2 SYDVKM. The CDR3 DNA reads TGTGCCAGCAGTTTACAGGGGTTCTCTGGAAACACCATATATTTT. Its translation is CASSLQGFSGNTIYF.

The chain recombines TRBV15 with TRBJ2-3; the D gene is possibly TRBD2 (7 bases). CDR3 length: 17 amino acids. In germline, CDR1 is LNHNV, CDR2 YYDKDF (reference sequence). Trimming removed 0 bases from V and 4 bases from J, with 17 bases in between. For the CDR3, the DNA is TGTGCCACCAGCAGAGATGGGGGCGGGAGTTACGCAGATACGCAGTATTTT. This sequence encodes CATSRDGGGSYADTQYF.

This clone was counted between two and nine times. The rearrangement links TRBV5-6 to TRBJ2-7, with 8 bases that match TRBD1. V was clipped by 0 bases and J by 4 bases; unmatched bases: 3. The CDR3 totals 14 residues. The germline V gene has CDR1 SGHDT and CDR2 YYEEEE. The CDR3 spells CASSLGTGRYEQYF. The CDR3 DNA reads TGTGCCAGCAGCTTGGGGACAGGGAGGTACGAGCAGTACTTC.

The V gene is TRBV19, the J gene TRBJ1-1; D is perhaps TRBD1 (5 bases). V lost 2 bases, J lost 3 bases, and 10 bases lay in between. This CDR3 has 14 residues. Germline assignment: CDR1 LNHDA and CDR2 SQIVND (reference sequence). The CDR3 loop reads CASSIRRGDTEAFF. CDR3 in DNA: TGTGCCAGTAGTATACGGCGAGGGGACACTGAAGCTTTCTTT.

The rearrangement joins TRBV11-2 to TRBJ1-6; perhaps TRBD1 as D (5 bases). Trimming left V 5 bases short and J 14 bases short, with 19 bases between. Looked up from germline, CDR1 is SGHAT and CDR2 is FQNNGV. The CDR3 has 14 residues. The CDR3, as DNA: TGTGCCAGCAGCACAGCATTAGGGGACCGGGCCCTCCACTTT. Its translation is CASSTALGDRALHF.